This T cell receptor (beta chain) came from a study of OX40 agonist ivuxolimab in advanced cancers. From germline, CDR1 is MDHEN and CDR2 SYDVKM. V was pared by 6 bases and J by 5 bases, with 17 bases between. CDR3 size: 15 residues. The cohort excluded patients with autoimmune disease history or systemic immunosuppression. TCRdb's copy holds only in-frame clones and misses some; the assay was immunoSEQ multiplex PCR. The top ten clones hold roughly 6.3% of a sample with roughly 58,000 clones, 70% to 85% of them seen once. Sequenced here: CD4+ or CD8+ T cells sorted from blood, sampled in a trial of the OX40 agonist ivuxolimab. The TCR originated in an adult with an advanced solid tumor such as melanoma, head and neck, liver or kidney cancer. The rearrangement joins TRBV28 to TRBJ2-1; the D gene is possibly TRBD2 (5 bases). This CDR3 reads CASSLIQGLNNEQFF. In nucleotides, the CDR3 is TGTGCCAGCAGCCTCATTCAAGGACTCAACAATGAGCAGTTCTTC.